This passage covers 3 T cell receptor beta chains from one sample sequenced in a study of cytomegalovirus exposure and HLA in healthy donors. PCR amplification relied on 60 Vbeta primers (plus 13 Jbeta primers). Measured with immunoSEQ multiplex PCR; TCRdb has only the in-frame clones, and not every one. This table has about 120,000 clones, around 80% appearing once. The sequenced sample consisted of PBMCs. These receptor sequences come from a woman under 30 in good health and CMV-seronegative.

This chain links TRBV7-3 with TRBJ2-3; TRBD2 aligns across 12 bases. This CDR3 contains 16 residues. Germline loops: CDR1 SGHTA, CDR2 FQGTGA. V shed 4 bases and J 4 bases; nucleotides not matched to a gene: 6. CDR3 bases: TGTGCCAGCAGCTGGGAGGCTAGCGGGGGGGCAGATACGCAGTATTTT. Protein: CASSWEASGGADTQYF.

V is TRBV7-9 and J is TRBJ2-7; no reliable D call. V was clipped by 4 bases and J by 4 bases, with 11 bases between them. CDR3 length: 13 residues. The germline gives CDR1 SEHNR, CDR2 FQNEAQ (reference sequence). The DNA for the CDR3 is TGTGCCAGCAGCTCCACTTCCAATTACGAGCAGTACTTC. Translation gives CASSSTSNYEQYF.

This chain connects TRBV6-5 to TRBJ1-1; 9 positions agree with TRBD1. V lost 5 bases to trimming and J lost 4 bases; unmatched junction nucleotides: 8. CDR3 size: 15 residues. Germline V gene sequence: CDR1 MNHEY, CDR2 SVGAGI. CDR3 coding DNA: TGTGCCAGCAGTCCTTTACAGGGGGCGACCACTGAAGCTTTCTTT. Its translation is CASSPLQGATTEAFF.